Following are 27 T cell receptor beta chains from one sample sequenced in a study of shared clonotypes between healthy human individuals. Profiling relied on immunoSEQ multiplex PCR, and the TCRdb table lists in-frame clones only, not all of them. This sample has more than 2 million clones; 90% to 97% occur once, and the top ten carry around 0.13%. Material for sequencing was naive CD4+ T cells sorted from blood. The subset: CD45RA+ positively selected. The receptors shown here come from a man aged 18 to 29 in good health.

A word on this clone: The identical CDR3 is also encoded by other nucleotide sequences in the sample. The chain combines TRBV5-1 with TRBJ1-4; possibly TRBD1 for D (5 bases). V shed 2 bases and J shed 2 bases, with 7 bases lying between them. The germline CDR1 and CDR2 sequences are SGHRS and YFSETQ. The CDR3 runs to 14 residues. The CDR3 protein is CASSFGGTNEKLFF. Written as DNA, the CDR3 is TGCGCCAGCAGCTTTGGGGGGACTAATGAAAAACTGTTTTTT.

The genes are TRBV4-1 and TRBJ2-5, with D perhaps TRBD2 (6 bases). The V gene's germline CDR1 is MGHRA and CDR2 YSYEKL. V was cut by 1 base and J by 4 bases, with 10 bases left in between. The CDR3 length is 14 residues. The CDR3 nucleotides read TGCGCCAGCAGCCAAGCGGGAGTTGTAGAGACCCAGTACTTC. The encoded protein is CASSQAGVVETQYF.

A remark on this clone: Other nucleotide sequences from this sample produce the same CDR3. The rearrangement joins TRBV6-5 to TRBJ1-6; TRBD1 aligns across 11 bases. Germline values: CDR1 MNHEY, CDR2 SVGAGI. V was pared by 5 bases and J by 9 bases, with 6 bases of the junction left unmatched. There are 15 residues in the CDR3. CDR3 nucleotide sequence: TGTGCCAGCAGTCGAACCGGGACAGGGGGTTCACCCCTCCACTTT. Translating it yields CASSRTGTGGSPLHF.

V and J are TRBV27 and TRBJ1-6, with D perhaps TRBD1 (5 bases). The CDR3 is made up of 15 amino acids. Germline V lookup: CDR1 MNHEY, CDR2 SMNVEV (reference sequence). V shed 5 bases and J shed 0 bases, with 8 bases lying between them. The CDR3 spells CASSGGGSYNSPLHF. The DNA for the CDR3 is TGTGCCAGCAGTGGCGGGGGCTCCTATAATTCACCCCTCCACTTT.

The CDR3 DNA sequence: TGTGCCAGCAGCGTTATTCCTAGCGGGCCAATCCAAGAGACCCAGTACTTC. Translated: CASSVIPSGPIQETQYF. The chain joins TRBV2 to TRBJ2-5; TRBD2 matches 8 bases. The junction had 13 bases not matched to a gene; V was cut back by 6 bases and J by 1 base. This CDR3 is built from 17 residues. Germline CDR1 is SNHLY and CDR2 is FYNNEI.

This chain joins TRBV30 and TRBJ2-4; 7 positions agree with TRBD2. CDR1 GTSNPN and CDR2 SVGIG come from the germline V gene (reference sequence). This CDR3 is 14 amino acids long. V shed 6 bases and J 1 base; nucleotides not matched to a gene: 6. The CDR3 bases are TGTGCCTGTAGCGGGTCACGGGCCAAAAACATTCAGTACTTC. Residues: CACSGSRAKNIQYF.

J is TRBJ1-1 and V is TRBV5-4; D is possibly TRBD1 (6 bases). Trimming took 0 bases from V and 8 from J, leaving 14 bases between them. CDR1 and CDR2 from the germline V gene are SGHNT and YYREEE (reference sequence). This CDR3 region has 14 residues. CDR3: CASSLEQGRDEAFF. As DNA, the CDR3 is TGTGCCAGCAGCTTGGAACAGGGACGGGACGAAGCTTTCTTT.

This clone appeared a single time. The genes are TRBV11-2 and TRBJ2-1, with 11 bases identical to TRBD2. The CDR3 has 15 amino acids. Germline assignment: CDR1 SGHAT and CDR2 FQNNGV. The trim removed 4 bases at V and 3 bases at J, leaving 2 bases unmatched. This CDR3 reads CASSWTSGHYNEQFF. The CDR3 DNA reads TGTGCCAGCAGCTGGACTAGCGGGCACTACAATGAGCAGTTCTTC.

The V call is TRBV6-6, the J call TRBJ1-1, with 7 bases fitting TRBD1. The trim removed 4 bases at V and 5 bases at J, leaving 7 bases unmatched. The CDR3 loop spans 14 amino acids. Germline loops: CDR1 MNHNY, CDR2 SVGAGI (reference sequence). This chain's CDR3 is CASSSWTGPTEAFF. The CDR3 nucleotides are TGTGCCAGCAGTTCCTGGACAGGTCCGACTGAAGCTTTCTTT.

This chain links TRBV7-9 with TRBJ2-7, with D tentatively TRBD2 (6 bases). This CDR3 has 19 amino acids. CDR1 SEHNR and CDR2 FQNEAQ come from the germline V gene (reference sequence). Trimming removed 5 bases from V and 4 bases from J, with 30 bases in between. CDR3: CASSPPGVADPSPYYEQYF. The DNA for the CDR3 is TGTGCCAGCAGCCCCCCGGGGGTAGCGGACCCATCCCCCTATTACGAGCAGTACTTC.

The CDR3 region is CAWSKDSRNTEAFF. Written as DNA, the CDR3 is TGTGCCTGGAGTAAGGACAGTCGGAACACTGAAGCTTTCTTT. The rearrangement joins TRBV30 to TRBJ1-1; D perhaps matches TRBD1 (6 bases). CDR3 size: 14 residues. V lost 2 bases, J lost 1 base, and 11 bases lay in between. From germline, CDR1 is GTSNPN and CDR2 SVGIG (reference sequence).

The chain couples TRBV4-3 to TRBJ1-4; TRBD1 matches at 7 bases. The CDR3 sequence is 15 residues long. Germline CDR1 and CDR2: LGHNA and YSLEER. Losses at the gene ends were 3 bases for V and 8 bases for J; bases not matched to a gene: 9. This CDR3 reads CASSHTGTDNEKLFF. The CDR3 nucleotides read TGCGCCAGCAGCCATACCGGGACAGATAACGAAAAACTGTTTTTT.

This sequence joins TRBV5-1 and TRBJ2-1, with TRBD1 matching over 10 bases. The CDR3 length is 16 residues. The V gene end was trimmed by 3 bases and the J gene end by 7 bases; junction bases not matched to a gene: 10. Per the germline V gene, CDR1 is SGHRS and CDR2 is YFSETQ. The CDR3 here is CASSSPTGGPFNEQFF. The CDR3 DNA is TGCGCCAGCAGCTCGCCGACAGGGGGCCCTTTTAATGAGCAGTTCTTC. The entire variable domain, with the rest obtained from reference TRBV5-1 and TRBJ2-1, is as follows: KAGVTQTPRYLIKTRGQQVTLSCSPISGHRSVSWYQQTPGQGLQFLFEYFSETQRNKGNFPGRFSGRQFSNSRSEMNVSTLELGDSALYLCASSSPTGGPFNEQFFGPGTRLTVL.

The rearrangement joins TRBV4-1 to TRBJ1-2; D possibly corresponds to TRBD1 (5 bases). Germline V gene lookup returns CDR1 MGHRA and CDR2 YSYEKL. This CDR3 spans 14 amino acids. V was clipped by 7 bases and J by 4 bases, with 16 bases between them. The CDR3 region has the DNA TGCGCCAGCACCCCGGGGGGGACTGGCTATGGCTACACCTTC. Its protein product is CASTPGGTGYGYTF.

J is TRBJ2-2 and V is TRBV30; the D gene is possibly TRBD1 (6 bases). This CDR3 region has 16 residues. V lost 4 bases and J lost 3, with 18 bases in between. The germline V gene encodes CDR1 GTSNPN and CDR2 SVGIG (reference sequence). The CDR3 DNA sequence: TGTGCCTGGACCAAAGGAGGACAGACATACACCGGGGAGCTGTTTTTT. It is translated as CAWTKGGQTYTGELFF. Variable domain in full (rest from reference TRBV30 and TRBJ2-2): SQTIHQWPATLVQPVGSPLSLECTVEGTSNPNLYWYRQAAGRGLQLLFYSVGIGQISSEVPQNLSASRPQDRQFILSSKKLLLSDSGFYLCAWTKGGQTYTGELFFGEGSRLTVL.

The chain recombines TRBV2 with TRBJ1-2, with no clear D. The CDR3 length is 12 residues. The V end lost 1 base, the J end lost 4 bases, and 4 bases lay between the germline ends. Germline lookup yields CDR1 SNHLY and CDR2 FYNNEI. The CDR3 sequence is CASSEGTYGYTF. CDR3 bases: TGTGCCAGCAGTGAAGGGACCTATGGCTACACCTTC.

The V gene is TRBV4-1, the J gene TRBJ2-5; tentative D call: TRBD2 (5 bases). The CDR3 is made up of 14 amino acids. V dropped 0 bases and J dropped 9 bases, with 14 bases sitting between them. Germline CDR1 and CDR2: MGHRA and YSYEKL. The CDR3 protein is CASSQEGRGWAQYF. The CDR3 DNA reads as TGCGCCAGCAGCCAAGAAGGTCGGGGTTGGGCCCAGTACTTC.

CDR3 residues: CASSSTSPGLINEKLFF. DNA for the CDR3: TGTGCCAGCAGCTCCACTAGCCCTGGGTTAATTAATGAAAAACTGTTTTTT. This sequence joins TRBV7-9 and TRBJ1-4; no firm D call. Germline V gene data show CDR1 as SEHNR and CDR2 as FQNEAQ (reference sequence). The CDR3 totals 17 residues. V was clipped by 4 bases and J by 4 bases, with 19 bases between them.

Here the CDR3 reads CTSSLTKQNTEAFF. The DNA of the CDR3 is TGCACCAGCAGCCTGACGAAACAGAACACTGAAGCTTTCTTT. The genes are TRBV1 and TRBJ1-1. TRBV1 is an annotated pseudogene. CDR3 length: 14 amino acids.

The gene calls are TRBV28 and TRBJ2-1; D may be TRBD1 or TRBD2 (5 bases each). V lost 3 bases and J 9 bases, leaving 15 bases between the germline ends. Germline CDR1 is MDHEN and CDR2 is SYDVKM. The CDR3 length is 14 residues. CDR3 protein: CASSFGDARAEQFF. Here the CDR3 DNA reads TGTGCCAGCAGTTTCGGGGACGCCCGCGCTGAGCAGTTCTTC.

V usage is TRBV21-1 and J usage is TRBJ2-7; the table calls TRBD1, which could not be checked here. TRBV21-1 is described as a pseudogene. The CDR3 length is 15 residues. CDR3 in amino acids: CASSSRQGVEYEQYF. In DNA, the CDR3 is TGTGCCAGCAGTTCTCGACAGGGGGTCGAATACGAGCAGTACTTC.

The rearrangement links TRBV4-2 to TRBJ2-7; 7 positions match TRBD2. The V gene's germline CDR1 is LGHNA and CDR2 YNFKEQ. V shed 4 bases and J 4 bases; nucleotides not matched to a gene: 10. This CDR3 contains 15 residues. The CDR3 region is CASSRTGTTEYEQYF. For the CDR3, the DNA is TGTGCCAGCAGCCGCACCGGGACTACCGAATACGAGCAGTACTTC.

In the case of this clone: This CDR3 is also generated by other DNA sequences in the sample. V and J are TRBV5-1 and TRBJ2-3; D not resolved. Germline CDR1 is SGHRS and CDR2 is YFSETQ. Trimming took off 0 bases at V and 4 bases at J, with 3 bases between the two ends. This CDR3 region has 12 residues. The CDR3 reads CASSLVSDTQYF. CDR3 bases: TGCGCCAGCAGCTTGGTGTCAGATACGCAGTATTTT.

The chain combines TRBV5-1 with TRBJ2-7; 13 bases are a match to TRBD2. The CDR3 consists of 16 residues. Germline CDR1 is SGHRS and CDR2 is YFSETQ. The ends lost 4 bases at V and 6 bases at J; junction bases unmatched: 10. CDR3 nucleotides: TGCGCCAGCAGCCCCCCCGGGACTAGCGGGAAGGGCGAGCAGTACTTC. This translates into CASSPPGTSGKGEQYF. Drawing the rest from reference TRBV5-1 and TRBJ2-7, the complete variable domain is KAGVTQTPRYLIKTRGQQVTLSCSPISGHRSVSWYQQTPGQGLQFLFEYFSETQRNKGNFPGRFSGRQFSNSRSEMNVSTLELGDSALYLCASSPPGTSGKGEQYFGPGTRLTVT.

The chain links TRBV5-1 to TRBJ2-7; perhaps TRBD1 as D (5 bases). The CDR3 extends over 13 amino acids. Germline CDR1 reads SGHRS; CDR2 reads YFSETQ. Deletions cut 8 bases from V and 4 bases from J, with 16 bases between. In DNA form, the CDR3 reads TGCGCCAGTAGATCCGACAGAGTTTACGAGCAGTACTTC. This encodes CASRSDRVYEQYF.

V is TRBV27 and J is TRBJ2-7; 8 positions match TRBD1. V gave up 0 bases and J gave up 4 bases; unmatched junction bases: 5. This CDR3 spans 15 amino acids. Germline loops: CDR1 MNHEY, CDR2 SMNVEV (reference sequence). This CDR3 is CASSLSRTGIYEQYF. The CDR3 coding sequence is TGTGCCAGCAGTTTATCGCGGACAGGGATATACGAGCAGTACTTC.

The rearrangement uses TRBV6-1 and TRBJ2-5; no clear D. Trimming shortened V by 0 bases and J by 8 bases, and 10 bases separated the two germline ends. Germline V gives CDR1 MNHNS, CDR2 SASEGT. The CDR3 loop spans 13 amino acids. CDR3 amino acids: CASSEAFKRTQYF. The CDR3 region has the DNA TGTGCCAGCAGTGAAGCCTTTAAGAGAACCCAGTACTTC.